This TCR beta chain was observed in a study of blood T cell repertoires in COVID-19. Study-level background: Samples representing acute and convalescent COVID-19 were sourced from the United States, Italy and Spain. From T cells, B-cell-depleted T cells, or PBMCs came the material, which was cDNA or gDNA.

Germline V gives CDR1 SGHDN, CDR2 FVKESK. The CDR3 extends over 12 amino acids. V was cut by 5 bases and J by 6 bases, with 7 bases left in between. In the source study's methods: Amplified reference gene primers provided the basis for estimating nucleated cell counts. Only in-frame clones appear in the TCRdb table, and some are missing; sequencing was by immunoSEQ multiplex PCR. V and J calls and clone size are given by that table; D and trimming were obtained from the DNA. The profile covers approximately 90,000 clones, with around 87% appearing a single time and approximately 5% taken by the ten largest.

The sequence derives from a woman older than 75 with acute or convalescent COVID-19. The material sequenced was peripheral blood. V gene TRBV14 combines with J gene TRBJ1-4; D unclear. The CDR3 here is CASSITDEKLFF. The DNA for the CDR3 is TGTGCCAGCAGCATAACGGATGAAAAACTGTTTTTT.